Below are 31 T cell receptor beta chains sequenced from a single sample in a study of T cell responses to AZD1222 COVID-19 vaccine. Repertoires were generated with immunoSEQ multiplex PCR, while TCRdb's copy carries only in-frame clones and drops some. The table lists 150,000 to 180,000 clones, roughly nine tenths of them singletons. The sample in question was peripheral blood, obtained on day 0 of AZD1222 vaccination. The receptors come from an adult in good health.

This chain links TRBV6-1 with TRBJ1-1; D unclear. Trimming shortened V by 3 bases and J by 5 bases, and 7 bases separated the two germline ends. Germline V gene data show CDR1 as MNHNS and CDR2 as SASEGT. The CDR3 totals 12 residues. The CDR3 DNA sequence: TGTGCCAGCAGTGATCCAGGTACTGAAGCTTTCTTT. Protein: CASSDPGTEAFF.

On this clone itself: Other DNA sequences in the same sample also yield this CDR3. The chain has TRBV28 and TRBJ1-2; a weak D match, TRBD1 (6 bases). Germline lookup yields CDR1 MDHEN and CDR2 SYDVKM. Trimming left V 5 bases short and J 8 bases short, with 9 bases between. This CDR3 comprises 11 residues. The CDR3 protein is CASSTGFGYTF. The CDR3 DNA reads as TGTGCCAGCAGTACAGGGTTCGGCTACACCTTC.

V and J are TRBV19 and TRBJ1-2; D unresolved. This CDR3 spans 15 amino acids. With 3 bases removed from V and 0 bases from J, the gap between germline ends came to 11 bases. CDR1 and CDR2 from the germline V gene are LNHDA and SQIVND (reference sequence). CDR3 in DNA: TGTGCCAGTAGTATCCCGCCGGTAGCTAACTATGGCTACACCTTC. This sequence encodes CASSIPPVANYGYTF. Using reference TRBV19 and TRBJ1-2 for the parts outside the CDR3, the full variable domain is DGGITQSPKYLFRKEGQNVTLSCEQNLNHDAMYWYRQDPGQGLRLIYYSQIVNDFQKGDIAEGYSVSREKKESFPLTVTSAQKNPTAFYLCASSIPPVANYGYTFGSGTRLTVV.

Only one count was recorded for this clone. The genes are TRBV5-1 and TRBJ1-1; D not resolved. This CDR3 has 13 residues. V shed 1 base and J shed 1 base, with 5 bases lying between them. Germline V lookup: CDR1 SGHRS, CDR2 YFSETQ. The CDR3 loop reads CASSLQANTEAFF. The CDR3 nucleotides are TGCGCCAGCAGCTTGCAGGCGAACACTGAAGCTTTCTTT.

This clone was detected once. The chain combines TRBV10-3 with TRBJ1-1; D may be TRBD1 (6 bases). V gave up 10 bases and J gave up 4 bases, with 16 bases separating them. CDR1 and CDR2 from the germline V gene are ENHRY and SYGVKD. This CDR3 region has 13 residues. CDR3 nucleotides: TGTGCCACCAAGGACAGCCGGGGCACTGAAGCTTTCTTT. Translating gives CATKDSRGTEAFF.

This chain links TRBV19 with TRBJ1-5; D not certain. The germline V gene has CDR1 LNHDA and CDR2 SQIVND (reference sequence). V lost 7 bases to trimming and J lost 0 bases, with 10 bases between them. The CDR3 length is 14 residues. CDR3: CASTTRNSNQPQHF. In nucleotides, the CDR3 is TGTGCCAGTACAACGCGGAATAGCAATCAGCCCCAGCATTTT.

The chain has TRBV18 and TRBJ1-2; D possibly corresponds to TRBD1 (6 bases). Trimming removed 3 bases at V and 3 bases at J, with 14 bases between. Germline V CDR1 and CDR2: KGHSH, LQKENI. CDR3 size: 15 residues. The CDR3 DNA reads as TGTGCCAGCTCACCCCCTAGCACAGGGCACTATGGCTACACCTTC. It is translated as CASSPPSTGHYGYTF.

This chain connects TRBV5-4 to TRBJ2-5; D may correspond to TRBD1 or TRBD2 (5 bases each). CDR3 length equals 16 residues. Per the germline V gene, CDR1 is SGHNT and CDR2 is YYREEE (reference sequence). Trimming took off 4 bases at V and 4 bases at J, with 20 bases between the two ends. The CDR3 is CASSPGRTTRGETQYF. CDR3 sequence (DNA): TGTGCCAGCAGCCCGGGACGTACTACCCGAGGAGAGACCCAGTACTTC.

This sequence joins TRBV3-1 (or the pseudogene TRBV3-2) and TRBJ2-1, with 11 bases aligning to TRBD2. The CDR3 spans 17 residues. The ends lost 3 bases at V and 7 bases at J; junction bases unmatched: 11. Germline CDR1 LGHDT, CDR2 YNNKEL (reference sequence). CDR3 sequence (DNA): TGTGCCAGCAGCCACCTACTAGCGGGAGCTCTTAGGAATGAGCAGTTCTTC. It encodes CASSHLLAGALRNEQFF.

The chain carries TRBV19 and TRBJ1-2; 8 positions match TRBD1. V dropped 10 bases and J dropped 4; count of bases not matched to a gene: 11. Germline CDR1 reads LNHDA; CDR2 reads SQIVND (reference sequence). CDR3 size: 14 residues. As DNA, the CDR3 is TGTGCCACCCCCAAGGACAGGGATGGCTATGGCTACACCTTC. It yields the protein CATPKDRDGYGYTF. The whole variable domain, remainder taken from reference TRBV19 and TRBJ1-2, is DGGITQSPKYLFRKEGQNVTLSCEQNLNHDAMYWYRQDPGQGLRLIYYSQIVNDFQKGDIAEGYSVSREKKESFPLTVTSAQKNPTAFYLCATPKDRDGYGYTFGSGTRLTVV.

The chain combines TRBV20-1 with TRBJ1-4; no clear D gene. The CDR3 has 11 residues. CDR1 and CDR2 (germline): DFQATT, SNEGSKA (reference sequence). Trimming removed 3 bases from V and 6 bases from J, with 5 bases in between. As DNA, the CDR3 is TGCAGTGCTAGTGGGGATGAAAAACTGTTTTTT. Translated, it gives CSASGDEKLFF.

The rearrangement joins TRBV7-3 to TRBJ2-7; a weak D match, TRBD2 (6 bases). V lost 6 bases to trimming and J lost 3 bases, with 15 bases between them. CDR3 length equals 14 residues. Germline CDR1 SGHTA, CDR2 FQGTGA. The CDR3 is CASSKDGSYYEQYF. For the CDR3, the DNA is TGTGCCAGCAGTAAGGACGGGAGTTACTACGAGCAGTACTTC.

The rearrangement uses TRBV9 and TRBJ1-2; D is unclear. V gave up 3 bases and J gave up 4 bases, with 7 bases separating them. Germline-derived CDR1 and CDR2 are SGDLS and YYNGEE. This CDR3 spans 12 amino acids. Here the CDR3 DNA reads TGTGCCAGCAGCGCAGACACCTATGGCTACACCTTC. Translating gives CASSADTYGYTF.

The rearrangement links TRBV7-6 to TRBJ1-2, with D perhaps TRBD1 (5 bases). V was trimmed by 1 base and J by 2 bases, leaving 14 bases between them. The CDR3 runs to 16 residues. Germline V gives CDR1 SGHVS, CDR2 FNYEAQ. CDR3 sequence reads: CASSLGTGNGNYGYTF. The CDR3 DNA reads as TGTGCCAGCAGCTTAGGAACAGGAAACGGCAACTATGGCTACACCTTC.

This clone was detected only once. The chain has TRBV28 and TRBJ1-2; TRBD1 might be the D (6 bases). V was clipped by 3 bases and J by 7 bases, with 15 bases between them. Germline V gene sequence: CDR1 MDHEN, CDR2 SYDVKM. This CDR3 is built from 14 residues. CDR3 sequence: CASSFRAGASGYTF. The CDR3 coding sequence is TGTGCCAGCAGTTTCAGGGCAGGGGCGAGTGGCTACACCTTC.

Remarks on this clone: An end of the junction does not agree with germline; a read error may underlie this. Distinct nucleotide sequences in the sample also encode this CDR3. The rearrangement links TRBV5-8 to TRBJ2-2; 10 bases map to TRBD2. The CDR3 sequence is 15 residues long. Germline V gene sequence: CDR1 SGHTS, CDR2 YDEGEE. The CDR3 sequence is CASSFRTSGAGELFF. The CDR3 DNA follows: TGTGCCAGCAGCTTCCGGACTAGCGGCGCCGGGGAGTTGTTTTTT.

The V call is TRBV15, the J call TRBJ1-5; possibly TRBD1 for D (5 bases). With 1 base removed from V and 4 bases from J, the gap between germline ends came to 11 bases. The CDR3 is 15 amino acids. Germline CDR1 LNHNV, CDR2 YYDKDF (reference sequence). The CDR3 coding sequence is TGTGCCACCAGCAGAGGGAGGACACTGAATCAGCCCCAGCATTTT. Amino acids: CATSRGRTLNQPQHF.

Here the CDR3 reads CASSLLGQGPYTGELFF. DNA for the CDR3: TGTGCCAGCAGCTTACTGGGGCAGGGTCCCTACACCGGGGAGCTGTTTTTT. The V and J genes are TRBV7-3 and TRBJ2-2; tentative D call: TRBD1 (5 bases). Germline-derived CDR1 and CDR2 are SGHTA and FQGTGA. The CDR3 totals 17 residues. The V gene lost 2 bases and the J gene lost 3 bases, with 16 bases spanning the gap.

The CDR3 loop reads CASSLYPKRITDTQYF. CDR3 DNA: TGTGCCAGCAGCTTATATCCTAAGCGGATCACAGATACGCAGTATTTT. The chain joins TRBV11-2 to TRBJ2-3; TRBD2 is a possible D gene (5 bases). Germline-derived CDR1 and CDR2 are SGHAT and FQNNGV. The CDR3 is made up of 16 amino acids. V was pared by 2 bases and J by 2 bases, with 14 bases between.

The chain carries TRBV4-1 and TRBJ1-5; no reliable D call. Trimming cost V 1 base and J 7 bases, with 8 bases left between them. CDR3 length: 13 residues. Germline CDR1 is MGHRA and CDR2 is YSYEKL. The CDR3, as DNA: TGCGCCAGCAGCCAAGCCAGAGCCCAGCCCCAGCATTTT. Protein sequence: CASSQARAQPQHF.

The V and J genes are TRBV7-8 and TRBJ1-5; weak D call: TRBD1 (5 bases). CDR1 and CDR2 from the germline V gene are SGHVS and FQNEAQ. V was clipped by 1 base and J by 2 bases, with 27 bases between them. CDR3 size: 21 residues. The CDR3, as DNA: TGTGCCAGCAGCTTAGTTGGTATCGGGCAGGGTAGTGTATTCGGCAATCAGCCCCAGCATTTT. This translates into CASSLVGIGQGSVFGNQPQHF.

The chain links TRBV11-3 to TRBJ1-1; no reliable D call. The CDR3 contains 13 residues. The ends were cut back, 7 bases at V and 1 base at J, with 10 bases in the middle. Germline loops: CDR1 SGHNT, CDR2 YENEEA. The CDR3 nucleotides read TGTGCCAGCAACTCCCGCGGGAACACTGAAGCTTTCTTT. It specifies CASNSRGNTEAFF.

This sequence joins TRBV7-8 and TRBJ2-7; D not certain. Germline loops: CDR1 SGHVS, CDR2 FQNEAQ. The CDR3 totals 15 residues. With 1 base removed from V and 0 bases from J, the gap between germline ends came to 10 bases. The CDR3 DNA follows: TGTGCCAGCAGCTTAGAAGCCCGATACTCCTACGAGCAGTACTTC. Translated, it gives CASSLEARYSYEQYF.

This chain connects TRBV7-2 to TRBJ1-2, with a possible D match to TRBD1 (5 bases). V lost 4 bases and J 8 bases, leaving 20 bases between the germline ends. Per germline, CDR1 SGHTA and CDR2 FQGNSA. The CDR3 length is 15 residues. In DNA, the CDR3 is TGTGCCAGCAGCTCCGGGCCTCAAGGGGCGGGGGGCTACACCTTC. The encoded protein is CASSSGPQGAGGYTF.

As concerns this clone: This sequence may be a read error, since a much larger clone differs from it by one base. V gene TRBV7-3 combines with J gene TRBJ1-1; D ambiguous. The CDR3 sequence is 13 residues long. The germline V gene has CDR1 SGHTA and CDR2 FQGTGA. V lost 5 bases, J lost 1 base, and 8 bases lay in between. The CDR3 DNA is TGTGCCAGCAGCCCAAACAGGAACACTGAAGCTTTCTTT. Its translation is CASSPNRNTEAFF.

The V and J genes are TRBV6-5 and TRBJ1-1; D unclear. The CDR3 is made up of 13 amino acids. Germline CDR1 reads MNHEY; CDR2 reads SVGAGI. V lost 6 bases to trimming and J lost 6 bases, with 14 bases between them. CDR3 DNA: TGTGCCAGCAGCGGGCTGGCGAAGTCTGAAGCTTTCTTT. Translated, it gives CASSGLAKSEAFF.

The genes are TRBV9 and TRBJ2-5; TRBD2 matches 12 bases. Looked up from germline, CDR1 is SGDLS and CDR2 is YYNGEE. V trimming: 2 bases; J trimming: 5 bases; junction bases outside the gene matches: 7. This CDR3 has 16 residues. CDR3 sequence reads: CASSVGLAGRGETQYF. The CDR3 DNA is TGTGCCAGCAGCGTTGGACTAGCGGGGCGAGGGGAGACCCAGTACTTC.

The CDR3, as DNA: TGTGCCAGCAATGGGGGTAGCAATCAGCCCCAGCATTTT. Translated, it gives CASNGGSNQPQHF. The chain recombines TRBV2 with TRBJ1-5, with a weak D call TRBD1 (5 bases). The V and J ends lost 7 bases and 0 bases respectively, with 7 bases between them. CDR1 and CDR2 (germline): SNHLY, FYNNEI. This CDR3 region has 13 residues.

The rearrangement uses TRBV7-3 and TRBJ2-5; weak D call: TRBD2 (6 bases). CDR3 length equals 12 residues. V lost 5 bases to trimming and J lost 4 bases, with 8 bases between them. Germline V gene sequence: CDR1 SGHTA, CDR2 FQGTGA. CDR3 sequence reads: CASSVGGETQYF. The CDR3 DNA is TGTGCCAGCAGCGTCGGGGGAGAGACCCAGTACTTC.

The chain recombines TRBV11-2 with TRBJ1-4, with D unclear. This CDR3 is built from 17 residues. The V gene lost 5 bases and the J gene lost 0 bases, with 16 bases spanning the gap. Per the germline V gene, CDR1 is SGHAT and CDR2 is FQNNGV. The CDR3 DNA is TGTGCCAGCAGCCCCAGACTTCGGGATGCAACTAATGAAAAACTGTTTTTT. It encodes CASSPRLRDATNEKLFF.

This clone is a singleton in its sample. V gene TRBV29-1 combines with J gene TRBJ2-2; D ambiguous. CDR3 length: 12 amino acids. V gave up 7 bases and J gave up 4 bases, with 10 bases separating them. The germline V gene encodes CDR1 SQVTM and CDR2 ANQGSEA. CDR3 bases: TGCAGCGCCCGCCCGTTCACCGGGGAGCTGTTTTTT. Translating it yields CSARPFTGELFF.